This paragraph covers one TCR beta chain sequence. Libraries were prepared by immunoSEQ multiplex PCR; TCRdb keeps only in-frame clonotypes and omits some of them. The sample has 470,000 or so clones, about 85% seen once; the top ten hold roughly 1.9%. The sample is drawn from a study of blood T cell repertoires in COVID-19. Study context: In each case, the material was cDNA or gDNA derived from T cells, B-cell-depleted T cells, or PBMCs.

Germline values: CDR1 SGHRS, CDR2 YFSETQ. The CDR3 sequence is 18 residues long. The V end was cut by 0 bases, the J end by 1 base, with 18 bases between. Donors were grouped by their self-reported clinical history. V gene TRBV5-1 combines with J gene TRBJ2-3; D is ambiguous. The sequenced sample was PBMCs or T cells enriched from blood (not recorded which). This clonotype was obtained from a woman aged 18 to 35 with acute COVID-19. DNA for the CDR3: TGCGCCAGCAGCTTGGGCGCGATACTTATAGTCGGCACAGATACGCAGTATTTT. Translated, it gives CASSLGAILIVGTDTQYF.